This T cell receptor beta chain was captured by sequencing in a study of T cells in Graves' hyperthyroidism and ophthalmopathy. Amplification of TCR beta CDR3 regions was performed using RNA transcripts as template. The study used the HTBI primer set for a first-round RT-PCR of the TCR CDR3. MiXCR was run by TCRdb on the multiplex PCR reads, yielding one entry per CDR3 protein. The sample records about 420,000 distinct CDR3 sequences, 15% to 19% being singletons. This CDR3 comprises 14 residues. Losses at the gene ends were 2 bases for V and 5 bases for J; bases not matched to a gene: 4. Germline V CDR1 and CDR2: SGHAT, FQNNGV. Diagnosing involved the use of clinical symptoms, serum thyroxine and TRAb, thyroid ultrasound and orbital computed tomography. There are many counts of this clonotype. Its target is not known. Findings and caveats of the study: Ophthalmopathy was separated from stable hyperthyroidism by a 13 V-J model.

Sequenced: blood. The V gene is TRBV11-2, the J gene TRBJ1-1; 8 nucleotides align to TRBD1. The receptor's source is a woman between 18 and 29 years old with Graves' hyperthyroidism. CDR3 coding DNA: TGTGCCAGCAGCTTATTGACAGGGGATACTGAAGCTTTCTTT. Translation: CASSLLTGDTEAFF.